This T cell receptor (beta chain) was found in a study of monozygotic twins with inflammatory bowel disease. This CDR3 contains 17 residues. CDR1 and CDR2 (germline): SNHLY, FYNNEI. From the 5' RACE reads, TCRdb lists one entry per CDR3 protein and no DNA. The sample totals 200,000 to 250,000 distinct CDR3 sequences. Phlebotomy per donor yielded a single 2.5 ml blood sample. The V call is TRBV2, the J call TRBJ1-5; the D gene TCRdb calls, TRBD1, cannot be checked with no DNA. Sequenced input: blood. The TCR comes from a human donor with ulcerative colitis or Crohn's disease, or a healthy co-twin of an affected twin (not recorded which). The CDR3 sequence: CASSEALGRGTDQPQHF. Filled out from reference TRBV2 and TRBJ1-5, the complete variable domain reads EPEVTQTPSHQVTQMGQEVILRCVPISNHLYFYWYRQILGQKVEFLVSFYNNEISEKSEIFDDQFSVERPDGSNFTLKIRSTKLEDSAMYFCASSEALGRGTDQPQHFGDGTRLSIL.